Each of the 9 T cell receptor beta chains below was sequenced from the same sample in a study of PD-1 blockade in classical Hodgkin lymphoma. Generated by immunoSEQ multiplex PCR, the TCRdb table keeps only in-frame clones and is missing some. The sample has about 27,000 clones; about four fifths are singletons. The patients all showed relapse after autologous stem cell transplantation, while their brentuximab vedotin exposure varied. This specimen was peripheral blood mononuclear cells (PBMCs), taken before the second cycle of nivolumab. The receptor set was obtained from a human donor with classical Hodgkin lymphoma.

The rearrangement uses TRBV4-3 and TRBJ1-2, with 9 positions matching TRBD1. V shed 0 bases, J shed 4 bases, and the junction held 6 bases outside the gene matches. The germline CDR1 and CDR2 sequences are LGHNA and YSLEER. The CDR3 length is 16 residues. The CDR3 protein is CASSQELGQGFYGYTF. CDR3 sequence (DNA): TGCGCCAGCAGCCAAGAACTTGGACAGGGGTTCTATGGCTACACCTTC.

J is TRBJ2-2 and V is TRBV2; 9 nucleotides agree with TRBD1. The V gene end was trimmed by 6 bases and the J gene end by 1 base; junction bases not matched to a gene: 3. CDR1 and CDR2 (germline): SNHLY, FYNNEI. CDR3 size: 15 residues. The DNA of the CDR3 is TGTGCCAGCAGGGGACAGGGCCAGAACACCGGGGAGCTGTTTTTT. It encodes CASRGQGQNTGELFF.

The rearrangement joins TRBV7-2 to TRBJ2-5; D is unresolved. Trimming took 3 bases from V and 7 from J, leaving 15 bases between them. This CDR3 is 14 amino acids long. Germline CDR1 and CDR2: SGHTA and FQGNSA. The CDR3 sequence is CASSLGGGVGTQYF. The CDR3 bases are TGTGCCAGCAGCTTGGGCGGCGGCGTGGGGACCCAGTACTTC.

The chain employs TRBV18 and TRBJ1-1, with 7 bases matching TRBD1. This CDR3 region has 15 residues. Germline V gives CDR1 KGHSH, CDR2 LQKENI. The V gene end was trimmed by 0 bases and the J gene end by 5 bases; junction bases not matched to a gene: 6. As DNA, the CDR3 is TGTGCCAGCTCACCACCCGGGACAGCGGGAACTGAAGCTTTCTTT. It is translated as CASSPPGTAGTEAFF.

The V and J genes are TRBV7-7 and TRBJ2-5; no firm D call. CDR1 SSHAT and CDR2 FNYEAQ come from the germline V gene (reference sequence). Trimming took 1 base from V and 1 from J, leaving 4 bases between them. CDR3 size: 13 residues. CDR3 nucleotide sequence: TGTGCCAGCAGCTTAGGGTTCCAAGAGACCCAGTACTTC. Protein: CASSLGFQETQYF.

CDR3 residues: CAISEFAGVNQPQHF. In DNA form, the CDR3 reads TGTGCCATCAGTGAGTTTGCAGGGGTCAATCAGCCCCAGCATTTT. J is TRBJ1-5 and V is TRBV10-3; D is perhaps TRBD1 (6 bases). V was trimmed by 1 base and J by 3 bases, leaving 10 bases between them. The germline CDR1 and CDR2 sequences are ENHRY and SYGVKD. The CDR3 is 15 residues long.

This chain joins TRBV19 and TRBJ2-7; tentative D call: TRBD1 (6 bases). The CDR3 sequence is 14 residues long. Deletions cut 2 bases from V and 4 bases from J, with 12 bases between. CDR1 LNHDA and CDR2 SQIVND come from the germline V gene (reference sequence). The CDR3 nucleotides are TGTGCCAGTAGTATAACAGGGAATTGGTACGAGCAGTACTTC. Amino acids: CASSITGNWYEQYF.

This clone appeared a single time. The chain uses TRBV7-4 and TRBJ1-6; D is unclear. The CDR3 is 14 residues long. Germline V gives CDR1 SGHVT, CDR2 SQSDAQ. The ends were cut back, 3 bases at V and 6 bases at J, with 9 bases in the middle. As DNA, the CDR3 is TGTGCCAGCAGCTTTGATCAGCCTAATTCACCCCTCCACTTT. It specifies CASSFDQPNSPLHF.

This clone came up once. The chain has TRBV30 and TRBJ1-4; no reliable D call. The CDR3 is made up of 15 amino acids. The germline V gene encodes CDR1 GTSNPN and CDR2 SVGIG (reference sequence). Deletions cut 5 bases from V and 4 bases from J, with 17 bases between. The DNA of the CDR3 is TGTGCCTGGTCCCAACCCGATGGTGGTAATGAAAAACTGTTTTTT. This sequence encodes CAWSQPDGGNEKLFF.